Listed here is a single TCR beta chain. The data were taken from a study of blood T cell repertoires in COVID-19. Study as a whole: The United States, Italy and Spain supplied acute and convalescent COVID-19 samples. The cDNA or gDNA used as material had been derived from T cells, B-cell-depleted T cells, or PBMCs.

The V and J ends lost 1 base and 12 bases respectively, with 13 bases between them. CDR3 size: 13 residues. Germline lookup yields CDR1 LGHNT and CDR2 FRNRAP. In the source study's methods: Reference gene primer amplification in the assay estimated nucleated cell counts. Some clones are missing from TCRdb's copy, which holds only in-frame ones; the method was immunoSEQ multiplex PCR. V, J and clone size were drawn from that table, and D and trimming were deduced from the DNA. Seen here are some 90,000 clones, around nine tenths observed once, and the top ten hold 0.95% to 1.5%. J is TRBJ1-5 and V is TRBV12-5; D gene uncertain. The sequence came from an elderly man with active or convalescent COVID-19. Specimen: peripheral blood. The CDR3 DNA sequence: TGTGCTAGTGGTTTGGACCTCGGTCGGGGCCAGCATTTT. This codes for CASGLDLGRGQHF.